This T cell receptor (beta chain) was sequenced during a study of T cells in Graves' hyperthyroidism and ophthalmopathy (dated by TCRdb to about 2019). As for the study more broadly: Peripheral blood samples were taken at the time of initial diagnosis, prior to any treatment. To identify TCR V-J signatures that set the groups apart, the researchers used a discovery cohort of 100 patients, made up of some 41 with Graves' ophthalmopathy and 55 to 65 with stable Graves' hyperthyroidism. Prospective prediction of ophthalmopathy was tested in an independent validation cohort consisting of fewer than 20 hyperthyroidism patients and about 17 patients who later progressed to ophthalmopathy. The 95 to 100 discovery patients were randomly divided into training and test sets at a 7:3 ratio. Thyroid tissue and blood T-cell repertoires from several Graves' hyperthyroidism patients were also compared in the study. Once sampling was done, hyperthyroidism patients were given methimazole at a starting dose of 30 mg daily, whereas ophthalmopathy patients were given high-dose intravenous methylprednisolone. The paper reports TCR Vbeta CDR3 sequencing of 135 peripheral blood samples: around 45 ophthalmopathy, under 80 hyperthyroidism and 17 progressor patients.

CDR1 and CDR2 are drawn from the germline V gene: SQVTM, ANQGSEA. The germline V end is reduced by 6 bases and the J end by 7 bases; junction bases left unmatched: 13. The CDR3 contains 14 residues, cysteine and phenylalanine counted. The DNA shown is the 42-base CDR3, in frame from base 1. Comment on this clonotype: Its recognized antigen is unknown. There are no base qualities to consult, and no much larger clone falls within one base.

A patient counted as having stable Graves' hyperthyroidism if no progression to ophthalmopathy occurred over 18 months of follow-up. Hyperthyroidism patients were newly diagnosed, with disease duration under 2 months, and aged 18 to 65 years. Exclusion was applied to patients with uncontrolled infections, other autoimmune diseases, pregnancy or lactation. Diagnoses relied on clinical symptoms, serum thyroxine and TRAb, thyroid ultrasound and orbital computed tomography. PBMCs were separated from roughly 10 ml of fresh peripheral blood using Ficoll-Paque density gradient centrifugation. Total RNA was extracted with Trizol reagent, and quality was checked on an Agilent 2100 Bioanalyzer. Beyond this particular receptor, the publication reports: Most expanded thyroid clonotypes (frequency above 0.001) were also detected in blood, suggesting blood repertoires may reflect thyroid immune responses. A 13 V-J signature model separated ophthalmopathy from stable hyperthyroidism, with 87.88% sensitivity and about 81% specificity in cross-validation and 80%/75% in testing. In validation, the model predicted progression to ophthalmopathy with roughly 70% sensitivity and about 73% specificity, a median of roughly seven months before onset. No statistical method was used to fix the sample size in advance, and group allocation was not hidden from the investigators.

Amplification of TCR beta CDR3 regions was carried out from RNA transcripts. The TCR CDR3 was subjected to a first round of RT-PCR using the HTBI primer set and the Qiagen OneStep RT-PCR kit. Libraries were constructed in a second round of multiplex PCR, after which size selection and purification were carried out. Sequencing of the libraries was done on an Illumina HiSeq2000 using paired-end 100 bp reads. Processing in the source paper ran as follows. Raw data were processed with SOAPnuke, discarding reads with adapters, uncalled bases, mean Phred below 15, or no exact constant-primer or identifier match. COPE v1.2.5 was used to merge high-quality paired reads, and clonotypes were defined as unique nucleotide sequences. Clonotypes were aligned to IMGT TRBV, TRBD and TRBJ reference segments using MiTCR v1.1. Analysis was restricted to V-J combinations with a frequency above 0.0001, which covered 98% to 99.2% of repertoires. The TCS score was defined as the ratio of F50 (clonal expansion) to E x V (chaos), calculated using BLOSUM62-based TCRdist between CDR3 peptides within each V-J. Welch's t-statistics and random forest reduced roughly 530 V-J features to fewer than 15, which were used in a naive Bayes classifier (R e1071). Using fastp at Q25 and MiXCR, TCRdb reprocessed the public reads and kept productive beta chains. A single entry per CDR3 protein holds the most common genes and DNA from its merged rows. The V and J calls and clone size come from TCRdb's table, not from the authors' own analysis. The sample table lists a few hundred thousand distinct CDR3 sequences, about 20% of them with a count of one. The top ten hold about half of the sample.

This chain joins TRBV29-1 to TRBJ2-3, with 7 central nucleotides matching TRBD2. The sequence came from a woman aged 45-59 years with Graves' hyperthyroidism. Sequenced input: blood. The nucleotide sequence is TGCAGCGTCATGGAGGCGGGAGCGGGGAATACGCAGTATTTT. Its translation is CSVMEAGAGNTQYF.